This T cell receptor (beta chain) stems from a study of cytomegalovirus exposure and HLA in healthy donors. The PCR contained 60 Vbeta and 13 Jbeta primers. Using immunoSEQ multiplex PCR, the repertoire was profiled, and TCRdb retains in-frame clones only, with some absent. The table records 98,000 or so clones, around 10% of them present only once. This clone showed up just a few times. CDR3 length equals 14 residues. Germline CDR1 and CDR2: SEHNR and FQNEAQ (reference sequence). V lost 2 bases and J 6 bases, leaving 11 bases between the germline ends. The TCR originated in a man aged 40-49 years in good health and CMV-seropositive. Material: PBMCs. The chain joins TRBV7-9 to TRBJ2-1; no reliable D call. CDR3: CASSLLLAVNEQFF. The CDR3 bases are TGTGCCAGCAGCTTACTGTTGGCGGTCAATGAGCAGTTCTTC.